These 4 T cell receptor beta chains were all obtained from the same sample, sequenced in a study of blood T cell repertoires in COVID-19. Clones were sequenced by immunoSEQ multiplex PCR, and TCRdb holds only the in-frame ones, with some missing. Here the sample spans some 97,000 clones, roughly 89% being singletons. The sequencing input was peripheral blood. These receptor sequences come from a man between 70 and 80 years old with acute or convalescent COVID-19.

This sequence joins TRBV5-6 and TRBJ1-6; maybe TRBD1 (5 bases). The V and J ends lost 4 bases and 6 bases respectively, with 20 bases between them. CDR1 is SGHDT and CDR2 is YYEEEE in the germline V gene. The CDR3 covers 17 residues. CDR3 nucleotides: TGTGCCAGCAGCCCAGCCTTTTTCGCGGGGGGTAATTCACCCCTCCACTTT. Its protein product is CASSPAFFAGGNSPLHF.

The chain combines TRBV28 with TRBJ2-7, with 10 bases fitting TRBD2. The CDR3 covers 19 residues. The germline gives CDR1 MDHEN, CDR2 SYDVKM. V gave up 4 bases and J gave up 2 bases; unmatched junction bases: 17. The CDR3 spells CASSSPGTSAGSQTYEQYF. In DNA, the CDR3 is TGTGCCAGCAGTTCTCCCGGGACTAGCGCCGGGAGCCAGACCTACGAGCAGTACTTC.

V usage is TRBV3-1 (or the pseudogene TRBV3-2) and J usage is TRBJ2-7, with 7 bases lining up with TRBD2. The CDR3 runs 14 residues. Germline V gene data show CDR1 as LGHDT and CDR2 as YNNKEL (reference sequence). V shed 5 bases and J 2 bases; nucleotides not matched to a gene: 6. The CDR3 sequence is CASSTGGITYEQYF. CDR3 bases: TGTGCCAGCAGCACCGGGGGGATCACCTACGAGCAGTACTTC.

The chain uses TRBV2 and TRBJ1-2, with no clear D. CDR1 and CDR2 from the germline V gene are SNHLY and FYNNEI. The CDR3 totals 12 residues. The V and J ends lost 2 bases and 2 bases respectively, with 3 bases between them. The CDR3 protein is CASSEQNYGYTF. The CDR3 region has the DNA TGTGCCAGCAGTGAACAGAACTATGGCTACACCTTC.